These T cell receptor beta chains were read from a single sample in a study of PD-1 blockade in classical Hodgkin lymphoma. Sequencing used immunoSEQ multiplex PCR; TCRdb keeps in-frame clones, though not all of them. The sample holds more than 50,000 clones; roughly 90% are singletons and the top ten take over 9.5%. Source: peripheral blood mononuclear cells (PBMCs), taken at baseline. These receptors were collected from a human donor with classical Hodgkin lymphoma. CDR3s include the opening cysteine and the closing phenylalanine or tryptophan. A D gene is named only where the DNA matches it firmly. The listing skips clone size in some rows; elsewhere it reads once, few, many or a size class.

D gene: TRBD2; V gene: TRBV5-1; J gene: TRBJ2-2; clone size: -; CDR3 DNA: TGCGCCAGCAGCTTGCAACCACCGCAGGGACTAGCGGGAGGCGCCGGGGAGCTGTTTTTT; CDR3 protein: CASSLQPPQGLAGGAGELFF
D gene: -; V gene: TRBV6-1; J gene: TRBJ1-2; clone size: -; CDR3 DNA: TGTGCCAGCACCGCAGCCGCCCCCAACTATGGCTACACCTTC; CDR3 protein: CASTAAAPNYGYTF
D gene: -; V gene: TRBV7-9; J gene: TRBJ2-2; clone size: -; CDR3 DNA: TGTGCCAGCTCGGGGCCGGTTTACGGGGAGCTGTTTTTT; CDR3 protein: CASSGPVYGELFF
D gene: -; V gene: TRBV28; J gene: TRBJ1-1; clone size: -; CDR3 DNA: TGTGCCAGCAGTTACCCCCTGGGCAGAAAATACACTGAAGCTTTCTTT; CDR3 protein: CASSYPLGRKYTEAFF
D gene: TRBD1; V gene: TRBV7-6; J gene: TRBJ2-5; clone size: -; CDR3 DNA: TGTGCCAGCAGCTGGGGACAGAACCAAGAGACCCAGTACTTC; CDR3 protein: CASSWGQNQETQYF
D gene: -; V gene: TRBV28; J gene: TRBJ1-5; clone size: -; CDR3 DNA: TGTGCCAGCAGCCCCCCAAACAGGGCCAATCAGCCCCAGCATTTT; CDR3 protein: CASSPPNRANQPQHF
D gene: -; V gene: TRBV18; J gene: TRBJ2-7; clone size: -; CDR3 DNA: TGTGCCAGCTCGACGGGAGCCTACGAGCAGTACTTC; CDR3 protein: CASSTGAYEQYF
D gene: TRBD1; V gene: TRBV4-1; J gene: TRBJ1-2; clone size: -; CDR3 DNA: TGCGCCAGCAGCCGCGCGACAGGGGGAATTGGCTACACCTTC; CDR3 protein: CASSRATGGIGYTF
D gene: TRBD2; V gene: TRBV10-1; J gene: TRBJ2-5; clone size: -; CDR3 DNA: TGCGCCAGCAGCGCCATCAGCGGGGCCGGGGAGACCCAGTACTTC; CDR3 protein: CASSAISGAGETQYF
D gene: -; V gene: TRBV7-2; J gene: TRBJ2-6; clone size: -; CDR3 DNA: TGTGCCAGCAGCTTAGGAGCTGGCGTCCTGACTTTC; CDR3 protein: CASSLGAGVLTF
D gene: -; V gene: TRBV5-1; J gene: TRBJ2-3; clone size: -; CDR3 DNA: TGCGCCAGCAGCTTTGGCCAGGGTCCAGATACGCAGTATTTT; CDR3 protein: CASSFGQGPDTQYF
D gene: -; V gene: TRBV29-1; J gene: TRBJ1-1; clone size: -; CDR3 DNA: TGCAGCGTTCGGGGATTCGGGAACACTGAAGCTTTCTTT; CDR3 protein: CSVRGFGNTEAFF
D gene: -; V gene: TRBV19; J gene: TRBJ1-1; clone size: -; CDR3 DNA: TGTGCCAGTACTGGCCTGCTCGGGACGAACACTGAAGCTTTCTTT; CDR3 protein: CASTGLLGTNTEAFF
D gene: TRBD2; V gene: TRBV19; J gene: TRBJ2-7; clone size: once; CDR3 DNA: TGTGCCAGTAGTCTAACTAGCGTTGTCTACGAGCAGTACTTC; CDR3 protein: CASSLTSVVYEQYF
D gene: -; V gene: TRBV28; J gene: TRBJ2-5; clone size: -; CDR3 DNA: TGTGCCAGCAGGCCTATAGATCGCGAGACCCAGTACTTC; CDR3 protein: CASRPIDRETQYF
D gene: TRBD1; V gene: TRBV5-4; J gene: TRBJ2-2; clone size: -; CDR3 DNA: TGTGCCAGCAGCGTGACAGGGGCCACCGGGGAGCTGTTTTTT; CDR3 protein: CASSVTGATGELFF
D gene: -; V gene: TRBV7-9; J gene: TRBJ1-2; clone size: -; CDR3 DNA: TGTGCCAGCAGCTCCTCGGGAGGTCTTAGTGGCTACACCTTC; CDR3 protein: CASSSSGGLSGYTF
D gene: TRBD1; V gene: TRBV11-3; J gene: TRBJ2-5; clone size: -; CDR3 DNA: TGTGCCAGCAGCTTAGGCTATGGACAGGGTGAGGGACAAGAGACCCAGTACTTC; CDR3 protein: CASSLGYGQGEGQETQYF
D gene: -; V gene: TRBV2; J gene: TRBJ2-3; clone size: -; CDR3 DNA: TGTGCCAGCAGTGATGTCCGGTACAGGGTGAGGGTGGAGGGGGATACGCAGTATTTT; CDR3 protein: CASSDVRYRVRVEGDTQYF
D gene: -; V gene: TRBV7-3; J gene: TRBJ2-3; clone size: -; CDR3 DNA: TGTGCCAGCAGCCCGCAGGGACAAAACACAGATACGCAGTATTTT; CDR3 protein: CASSPQGQNTDTQYF
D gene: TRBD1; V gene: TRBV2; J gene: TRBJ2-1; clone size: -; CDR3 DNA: TGTGCCAGCAGGCGGACAGGCTCTCTCGGTGAGCAGTTCTTC; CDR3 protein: CASRRTGSLGEQFF
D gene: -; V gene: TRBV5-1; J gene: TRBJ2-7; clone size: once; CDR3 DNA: TGCGCCAGCAGTTTAGGTCGGACAGATTCCTACGAGCAGTACTTC; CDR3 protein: CASSLGRTDSYEQYF